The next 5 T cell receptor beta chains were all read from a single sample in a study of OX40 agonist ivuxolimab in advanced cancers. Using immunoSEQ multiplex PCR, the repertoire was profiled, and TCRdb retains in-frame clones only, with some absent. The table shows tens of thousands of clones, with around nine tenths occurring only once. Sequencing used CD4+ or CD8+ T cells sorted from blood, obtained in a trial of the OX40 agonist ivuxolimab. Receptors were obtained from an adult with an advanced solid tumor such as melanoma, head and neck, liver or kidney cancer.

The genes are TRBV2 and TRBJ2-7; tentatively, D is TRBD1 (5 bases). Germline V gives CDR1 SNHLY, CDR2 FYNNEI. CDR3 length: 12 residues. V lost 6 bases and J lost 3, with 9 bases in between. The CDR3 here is CASSADSYEQYF. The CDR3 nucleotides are TGTGCCAGCAGCGCAGACAGCTACGAGCAGTACTTC.

The CDR3 spells CASSRGQGWAGANVLTF. For the CDR3, the DNA is TGTGCCAGCAGTAGGGGACAGGGTTGGGCTGGGGCCAACGTCCTGACTTTC. The chain recombines TRBV28 with TRBJ2-6, with 9 bases that match TRBD1. Germline CDR1 and CDR2: MDHEN and SYDVKM. V lost 5 bases, J lost 2 bases, and 7 bases stayed unmatched. The CDR3 is made up of 17 amino acids.

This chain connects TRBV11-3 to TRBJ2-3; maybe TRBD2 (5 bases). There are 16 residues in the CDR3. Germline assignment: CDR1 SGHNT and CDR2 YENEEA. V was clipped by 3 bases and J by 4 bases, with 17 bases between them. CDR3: CASSLRVAGLPDTQYF. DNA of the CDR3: TGTGCCAGCAGCTTGCGGGTAGCCGGGTTGCCAGATACGCAGTATTTT.

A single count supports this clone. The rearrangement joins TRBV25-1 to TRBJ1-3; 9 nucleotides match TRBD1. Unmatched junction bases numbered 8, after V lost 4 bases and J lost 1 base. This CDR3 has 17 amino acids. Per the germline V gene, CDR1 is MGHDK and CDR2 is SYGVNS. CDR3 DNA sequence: TGTGCCAGCAGTGGATCTCTGGACAGGGGTTCTGGAAACACCATATATTTT. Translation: CASSGSLDRGSGNTIYF.

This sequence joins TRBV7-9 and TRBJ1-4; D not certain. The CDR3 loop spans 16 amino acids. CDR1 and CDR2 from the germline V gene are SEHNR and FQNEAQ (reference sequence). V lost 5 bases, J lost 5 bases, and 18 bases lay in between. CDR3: CASSPFPKRRNEKLFF. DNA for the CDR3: TGTGCCAGCAGCCCCTTTCCGAAACGTCGAAATGAAAAACTGTTTTTT.